One sample yielded the 17 T cell receptor beta chains listed below, sequenced in a study of blood T cell repertoires in COVID-19. TCRdb keeps only in-frame clones here, not all; method: immunoSEQ multiplex PCR. Of under 250,000 clones in the sample, 70% to 90% were seen once. Sequencing was done on a sample of peripheral blood. These receptors were taken from a man aged 45-60 years who had recovered from COVID-19.

J is TRBJ2-7 and V is TRBV5-1, with 12 nucleotides matching TRBD2. Losses at the gene ends were 3 bases for V and 7 bases for J; bases not matched to a gene: 8. Germline CDR1 is SGHRS and CDR2 is YFSETQ. The CDR3 contains 15 residues. This chain's CDR3 is CASSWTSGNLGEQYF. The CDR3 DNA follows: TGCGCCAGCAGCTGGACTAGCGGGAATCTTGGTGAGCAGTACTTC.

The chain employs TRBV5-1 and TRBJ2-6; TRBD1 is a possible D gene (5 bases). The CDR3 is made up of 16 amino acids. Germline values: CDR1 SGHRS, CDR2 YFSETQ. V shed 3 bases and J shed 2 bases, with 12 bases lying between them. The CDR3 sequence is CASSYPQGTGANVLTF. The CDR3 DNA follows: TGCGCCAGCAGCTACCCCCAGGGCACTGGGGCCAACGTCCTGACTTTC.

The genes are TRBV6-6 and TRBJ1-1; 10 nucleotides line up with TRBD1. From germline, CDR1 is MNHNY and CDR2 SVGAGI (reference sequence). The CDR3 loop spans 14 amino acids. Losses at the gene ends were 7 bases for V and 4 bases for J; bases not matched to a gene: 6. CDR3 nucleotide sequence: TGTGCCAGCACCACGACAGGGGGCTTCACTGAAGCTTTCTTT. Protein sequence: CASTTTGGFTEAFF.

The chain employs TRBV15 and TRBJ2-3, with D perhaps TRBD2 (6 bases). Germline V gene sequence: CDR1 LNHNV, CDR2 YYDKDF (reference sequence). Trimming left V 6 bases short and J 1 base short, with 20 bases between. CDR3 length: 17 residues. CDR3 DNA: TGTGCCACCAGGGCCGAGTGGAGCGGGCCTCGCACAGATACGCAGTATTTT. This gives the protein CATRAEWSGPRTDTQYF.

The rearrangement uses TRBV14 and TRBJ2-5, with 9 bases lining up with TRBD1. Germline CDR1 and CDR2: SGHDN and FVKESK. The ends lost 1 base at V and 4 bases at J; junction bases unmatched: 7. This CDR3 spans 16 amino acids. CDR3: CASSQVLGQGGETQYF. CDR3 DNA sequence: TGTGCCAGCAGCCAAGTTCTGGGACAGGGAGGAGAGACCCAGTACTTC.

The chain carries TRBV5-4 and TRBJ1-1, with 7 bases aligning to TRBD1. The CDR3 loop spans 15 amino acids. The V gene's germline CDR1 is SGHNT and CDR2 YYREEE (reference sequence). The V and J ends lost 0 bases and 3 bases, in that order; junction bases with no gene match: 5. CDR3 loop: CASSLGGGMDTEAFF. CDR3 sequence (DNA): TGTGCCAGCAGCTTGGGAGGGGGCATGGACACTGAAGCTTTCTTT.

The J gene is TRBJ1-2, the V gene TRBV28; 9 positions match TRBD1. The CDR3 sequence is 18 residues long. Germline V gives CDR1 MDHEN, CDR2 SYDVKM. V was clipped by 10 bases and J by 6 bases; unmatched bases: 24. The CDR3: CATLQGLGTTGGRDGYTF. The CDR3 DNA reads TGTGCCACCTTACAAGGCCTGGGCACGACAGGGGGAAGGGATGGCTACACCTTC.

The chain couples TRBV28 to TRBJ2-1; a possible D gene is TRBD2 (5 bases). Germline assignment: CDR1 MDHEN and CDR2 SYDVKM. V lost 6 bases, J lost 6 bases, and 18 bases lay in between. The CDR3 length is 15 residues. CDR3 in amino acids: CASSFKTTAGNEQFF. The CDR3 bases are TGTGCCAGCAGCTTTAAAACCACCGCGGGCAATGAGCAGTTCTTC.

The rearrangement links TRBV7-9 to TRBJ1-2, with D possibly being TRBD1 (5 bases). Per germline, CDR1 SEHNR and CDR2 FQNEAQ (reference sequence). CDR3 length: 13 amino acids. The ends were cut back, 2 bases at V and 6 bases at J, with 10 bases in the middle. In DNA, the CDR3 is TGTGCCAGCAGCTTACGGGGGATGGATGGCTACACCTTC. It codes for CASSLRGMDGYTF.

The rearrangement uses TRBV18 and TRBJ2-5, with D possibly TRBD1 on 6 matching bases. The CDR3 is 15 amino acids. In germline, CDR1 is KGHSH, CDR2 LQKENI. Trimming shortened V by 2 bases and J by 4 bases, and 14 bases separated the two germline ends. The CDR3 here is CASSPNSGAGETQYF. DNA of the CDR3: TGTGCCAGCTCACCAAATTCAGGGGCAGGAGAGACCCAGTACTTC.

The genes are TRBV7-2 and TRBJ2-5; TRBD1 agrees at 10 bases. Germline values: CDR1 SGHTA, CDR2 FQGNSA. V trimming: 2 bases; J trimming: 5 bases; junction bases outside the gene matches: 11. The CDR3 sequence is 17 residues long. DNA for the CDR3: TGTGCCAGCAGCTTACCTTTGGGACAGGGGAAGCGGGAGACCCAGTACTTC. Translation gives CASSLPLGQGKRETQYF.

This clone was seen just once. The chain is built from TRBV7-9 and TRBJ1-2; D may be TRBD1 (5 bases). The germline CDR1 and CDR2 sequences are SEHNR and FQNEAQ (reference sequence). The CDR3 consists of 15 residues. V gave up 5 bases and J gave up 1 base, with 14 bases separating them. The CDR3 region has the DNA TGTGCCAGCAGCCCTTGGGCAGGGATTAACTATGGCTACACCTTC. It yields the protein CASSPWAGINYGYTF. The variable domain in full, completed from reference TRBV7-9 and TRBJ1-2, reads DTGVSQNPRHKITKRGQNVTFRCDPISEHNRLYWYRQTLGQGPEFLTYFQNEAQLEKSRLLSDRFSAERPKGSFSTLEIQRTEQGDSAMYLCASSPWAGINYGYTFGSGTRLTVV.

The gene calls are TRBV7-9 and TRBJ2-1; 12 bases match TRBD2. V was pared by 5 bases and J by 6 bases, with 8 bases of the junction left unmatched. Germline assignment: CDR1 SEHNR and CDR2 FQNEAQ (reference sequence). The CDR3 is made up of 16 amino acids. CDR3 sequence (DNA): TGTGCCAGCAGCGGCACTAGCGGGAGGACCTCCAATGAGCAGTTCTTC. Its protein is CASSGTSGRTSNEQFF.

The chain couples TRBV28 to TRBJ1-5; the match to TRBD1 covers 10 bases. Germline values: CDR1 MDHEN, CDR2 SYDVKM. Losses at the gene ends were 4 bases for V and 7 bases for J; bases not matched to a gene: 4. This CDR3 contains 14 residues. The CDR3 loop is CASSSGTGVQPQHF. CDR3 nucleotides: TGTGCCAGCAGTTCCGGGACAGGGGTCCAGCCCCAGCATTTT. Using reference TRBV28 and TRBJ1-5 for the parts outside the CDR3, the full variable domain is DVKVTQSSRYLVKRTGEKVFLECVQDMDHENMFWYRQDPGLGLRLIYFSYDVKMKEKGDIPEGYSVSREKKERFSLILESASTNQTSMYLCASSSGTGVQPQHFGDGTRLSIL.

CDR3 nucleotides: TGTGCCTGGGGCCGGGATAGGACTAGCGGGGGCACAGATACGCAGTATTTT. Translation: CAWGRDRTSGGTDTQYF. This sequence joins TRBV30 and TRBJ2-3; 12 positions match TRBD2. Per germline, CDR1 GTSNPN and CDR2 SVGIG (reference sequence). The V and J ends lost 5 bases and 1 base, in that order; junction bases with no gene match: 10. This CDR3 is built from 17 residues.

The chain joins TRBV11-3 to TRBJ2-1; perhaps TRBD2 as D (5 bases). V gave up 1 base and J gave up 7 bases, with 17 bases separating them. CDR3 length: 16 residues. In germline, CDR1 is SGHNT, CDR2 YENEEA. CDR3 DNA sequence: TGTGCCAGCAGCTTAGGTCCAGCGGCTGGAGCAAATGAGCAGTTCTTC. Translating gives CASSLGPAAGANEQFF.

The chain links TRBV11-3 to TRBJ2-3, with unresolved D. CDR3 size: 13 residues. Trimming removed 5 bases from V and 4 bases from J, with 10 bases in between. In germline, CDR1 is SGHNT, CDR2 YENEEA. The CDR3 region has the DNA TGTGCCAGCAGCCGATTCGAGGCAGATACGCAGTATTTT. It translates to CASSRFEADTQYF.